The entry that follows covers one T cell receptor beta chain sequence. Antigen unknown. This specimen belongs to a study of OX40 agonist ivuxolimab in advanced cancers. Across the study: With a range of 23 to 79, age averaged 60 years, and about 83% were male. Study-wide findings and caveats: Dose levels from 0.1 to 3.0 mg/kg saw CD4+ and CD8+ blood T cells expand clonally by week 6.

Clones were sequenced by immunoSEQ multiplex PCR, and TCRdb holds only the in-frame ones, with some missing. The sample holds about 7,900 clones; about 90% are singletons and the top ten take less than 30%. CDR3 length equals 15 residues. Looked up from germline, CDR1 is MNHEY and CDR2 is SMNVEV (reference sequence). Trimming left V 6 bases short and J 2 bases short, with 17 bases between. This chain uses TRBV27 with TRBJ2-7; D is possibly TRBD2 (6 bases). The clonotype was recovered from an adult with an advanced solid tumor such as melanoma, head and neck, liver or kidney cancer. Sequenced material: CD4+ or CD8+ T cells sorted from blood, taken in a trial of the OX40 agonist ivuxolimab. The CDR3 sequence is CASSPVREHPYEQYF. DNA of the CDR3: TGTGCCAGCAGCCCAGTGCGGGAACATCCCTACGAGCAGTACTTC.